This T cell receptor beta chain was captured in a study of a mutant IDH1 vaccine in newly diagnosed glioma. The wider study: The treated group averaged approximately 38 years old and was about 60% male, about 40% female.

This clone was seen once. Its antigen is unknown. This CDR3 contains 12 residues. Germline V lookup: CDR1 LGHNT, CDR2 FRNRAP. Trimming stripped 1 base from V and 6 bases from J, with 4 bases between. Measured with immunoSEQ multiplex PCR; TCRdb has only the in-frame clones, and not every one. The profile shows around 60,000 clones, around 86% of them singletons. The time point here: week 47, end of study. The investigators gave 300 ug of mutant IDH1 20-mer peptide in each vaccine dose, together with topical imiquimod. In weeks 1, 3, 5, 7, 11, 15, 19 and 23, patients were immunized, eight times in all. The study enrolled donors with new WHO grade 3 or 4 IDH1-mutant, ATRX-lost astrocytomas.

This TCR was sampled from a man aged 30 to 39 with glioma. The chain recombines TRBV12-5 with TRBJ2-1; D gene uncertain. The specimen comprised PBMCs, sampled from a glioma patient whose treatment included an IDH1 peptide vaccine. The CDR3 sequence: CASGLEVNEQFF. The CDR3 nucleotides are TGTGCTAGTGGTTTGGAGGTCAATGAGCAGTTCTTC.